This is a list of T cell receptor beta chains from one sample in a study of blood T cell repertoires in COVID-19. Here immunoSEQ multiplex PCR was the method, and the copy in TCRdb shows in-frame clones only, minus some. The sample includes 150,000 to 200,000 clones, 65% to 85% of them seen just once. Sequences were obtained from PBMCs or T cells enriched from blood (not recorded which). The receptors were sampled from a woman between 45 and 60 years old in a cohort exposed to, infected with or recovered from COVID-19 (not recorded which). CDR3s include the opening cysteine and the closing phenylalanine or tryptophan. A D gene is named only where the DNA matches it firmly. Expanded clones get a size class; other rows say once, few or many, or leave the size out.

v_call,d_call,j_call,clone_size,cdr3_aa,cdr3_nt
TRBV28,NA,TRBJ1-1,NA,CASISRGTEAFF,TGTGCCAGTATCAGTAGGGGGACTGAAGCTTTCTTT
TRBV12-3/TRBV12-4,TRBD1,TRBJ1-1,NA,CASSWDRGKAFF,TGTGCCAGCAGTTGGGACAGGGGGAAAGCTTTCTTT
TRBV28,NA,TRBJ2-3,NA,CASSSPGRAGPDTQYF,TGTGCCAGCAGTTCCCCTGGGCGGGCTGGCCCAGATACGCAGTATTTT
TRBV7-2,TRBD1,TRBJ1-1,NA,CASSLVWSGTGVPNTEAFF,TGTGCCAGCAGCTTAGTTTGGTCTGGGACAGGGGTTCCGAACACTGAAGCTTTCTTT
TRBV5-1,TRBD1,TRBJ2-7,NA,CASSASGGALARSSYEQYF,TGCGCCAGCAGCGCCTCAGGGGGCGCTTTAGCTAGGAGCTCCTACGAGCAGTACTTC
TRBV28,TRBD1,TRBJ1-6,NA,CAVQRDSNSPLHF,TGTGCCGTTCAGAGGGACAGTAATTCACCCCTCCACTTT
TRBV10-2,TRBD2,TRBJ2-3,NA,CASGAGGPLFSNTQYF,TGCGCCAGCGGGGCGGGAGGGCCTCTTTTTTCTAATACGCAGTATTTT
TRBV5-1,TRBD2,TRBJ2-7,once,CASRRVAGSGYEQYF,TGCGCCAGCAGGAGAGTAGCGGGATCTGGCTACGAGCAGTACTTC
TRBV27,TRBD1,TRBJ2-7,once,CASSFRGQASYEQYF,TGTGCCAGCAGTTTCCGGGGACAGGCCTCCTACGAGCAGTACTTC
TRBV6-1,TRBD1,TRBJ1-1,NA,CASSELGLGTGYSTEAFF,TGTGCCAGCAGTGAACTTGGCTTGGGGACAGGGTATAGCACTGAAGCTTTCTTT
TRBV2,NA,TRBJ2-7,NA,CASSEGIYEQYF,TGTGCCAGCAGTGAGGGCATTTACGAGCAGTACTTC
TRBV27,TRBD1,TRBJ1-2,NA,CASRQGAYGYTF,TGTGCCAGCAGACAGGGGGCGTATGGCTACACCTTC
TRBV2,TRBD2,TRBJ2-5,NA,CASSEIRRGGKETQYF,TGTGCCAGCAGTGAAATTAGGCGGGGGGGGAAAGAGACCCAGTACTTC
TRBV7-6,TRBD2,TRBJ2-1,NA,CASSLSASGRGNEQFF,TGTGCCAGCAGCTTATCTGCTAGCGGACGAGGCAATGAGCAGTTCTTC
TRBV6-9,NA,TRBJ1-1,NA,CATRRVTEAFF,TGTGCCACCCGGAGGGTCACTGAAGCTTTCTTT
TRBV5-4,NA,TRBJ2-3,NA,CASSRASDPLTDTQYF,TGTGCCAGCAGCAGGGCTAGCGACCCCCTGACGGATACGCAGTATTTT
TRBV3-1/TRBV3-2,NA,TRBJ1-5,NA,CASSQGSGRSNQPQHF,TGTGCCAGCAGCCAAGGGTCGGGGAGAAGCAATCAGCCCCAGCATTTT